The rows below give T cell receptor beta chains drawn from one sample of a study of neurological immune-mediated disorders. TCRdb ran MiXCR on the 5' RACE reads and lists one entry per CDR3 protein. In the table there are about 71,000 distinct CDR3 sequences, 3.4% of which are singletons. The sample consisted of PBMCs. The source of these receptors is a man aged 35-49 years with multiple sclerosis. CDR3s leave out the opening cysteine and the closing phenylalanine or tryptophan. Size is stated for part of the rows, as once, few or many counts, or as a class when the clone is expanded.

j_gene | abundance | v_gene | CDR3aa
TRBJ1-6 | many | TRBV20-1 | SARRDPGTYNSPLH
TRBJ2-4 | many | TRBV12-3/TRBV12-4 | ASSLTRTSPN
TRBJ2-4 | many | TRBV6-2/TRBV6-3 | ASSPWTGNIQY
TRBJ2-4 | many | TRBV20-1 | SARDHKAGASKNIQY
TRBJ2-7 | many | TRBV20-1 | SARSSYEQY
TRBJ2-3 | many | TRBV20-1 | SASRGPSTDTQY
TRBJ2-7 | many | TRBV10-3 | AISAPSETGGSNYEQY
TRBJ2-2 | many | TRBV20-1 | SALMGQGTGELF
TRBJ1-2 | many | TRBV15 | ATSGREYGYT
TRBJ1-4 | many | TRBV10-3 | AISEGRGRSEKLF
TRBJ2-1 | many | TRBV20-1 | SARLRRGNEQF
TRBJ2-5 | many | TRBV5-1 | ASSLGTSGGETQY
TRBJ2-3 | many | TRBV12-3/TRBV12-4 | ASTPRRGPRADTQY
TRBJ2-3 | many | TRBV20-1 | SARKGSADTQY
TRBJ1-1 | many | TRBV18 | ASSPSIQGFGEAF
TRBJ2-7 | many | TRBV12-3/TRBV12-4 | ASSLSAGDRGGRTYEQY
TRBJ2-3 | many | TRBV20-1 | SVTGGRGDTQY
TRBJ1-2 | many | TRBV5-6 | ASSLRTGDGYT
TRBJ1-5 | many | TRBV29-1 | SVVTASNQPQH
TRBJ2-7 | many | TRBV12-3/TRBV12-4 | ASSTHRAPEGYEQY
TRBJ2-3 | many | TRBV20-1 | SARDPGVDTQY
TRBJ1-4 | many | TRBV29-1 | SVGVVGARRKLF
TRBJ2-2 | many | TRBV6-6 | ASSYYSSGGAGGELF
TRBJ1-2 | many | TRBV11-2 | ASTSIRQGANYGYT
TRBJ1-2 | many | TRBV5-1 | ASSFWGRASYGYT
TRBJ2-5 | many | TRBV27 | ASSATLSGAETQY
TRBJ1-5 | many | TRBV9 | ASSVGGGTNQPQH
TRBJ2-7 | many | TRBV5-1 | ASSLGDGDYEQY
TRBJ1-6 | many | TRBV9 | ASSVGSQIGSPLH
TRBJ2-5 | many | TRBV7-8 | ASSSLSGQKETQY
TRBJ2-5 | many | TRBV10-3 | AISESRETQY
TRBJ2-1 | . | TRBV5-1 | ASSLGTARGSYNEQF
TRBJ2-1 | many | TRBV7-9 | ASRGSEQF
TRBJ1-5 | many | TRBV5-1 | ASSPGTVYSNQPQH
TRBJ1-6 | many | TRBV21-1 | ASPKRGSGDYNSPLH
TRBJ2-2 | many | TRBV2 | ASKWDAGELF
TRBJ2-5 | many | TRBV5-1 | ASSLAPSSETQY
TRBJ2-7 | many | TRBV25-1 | ASSESGRLATGDPYEQY
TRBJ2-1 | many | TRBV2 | ASTPSINEQF
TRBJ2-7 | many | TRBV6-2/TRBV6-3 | ASNKLRGSYEQY
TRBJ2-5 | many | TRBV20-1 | SASSAGGTWETQY
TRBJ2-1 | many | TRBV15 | ATSSLTGTRAYNEQF
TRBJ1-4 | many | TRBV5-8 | ASSWDRRNEKLF
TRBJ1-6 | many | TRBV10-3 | AIREVVNSPLH
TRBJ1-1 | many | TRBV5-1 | ASSLATGRGTEAF
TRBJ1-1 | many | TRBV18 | ASSPSVVGTEAF
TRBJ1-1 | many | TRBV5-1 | ASSLEGAWVSTEAF
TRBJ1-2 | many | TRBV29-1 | SAWERNYGYT
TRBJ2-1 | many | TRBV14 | ASSRGTSGRKYLRSYNEQF
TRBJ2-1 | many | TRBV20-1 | SARVQRPYNEQF
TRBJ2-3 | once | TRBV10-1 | ASSDRVSTDTKY
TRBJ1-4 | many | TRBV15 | ATSRVGDYEKLF
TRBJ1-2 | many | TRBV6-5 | ASTTGRGYGYT
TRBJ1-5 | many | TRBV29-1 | SVAGGGQPQH
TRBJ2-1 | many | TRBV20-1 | SARSGNDRDEQF